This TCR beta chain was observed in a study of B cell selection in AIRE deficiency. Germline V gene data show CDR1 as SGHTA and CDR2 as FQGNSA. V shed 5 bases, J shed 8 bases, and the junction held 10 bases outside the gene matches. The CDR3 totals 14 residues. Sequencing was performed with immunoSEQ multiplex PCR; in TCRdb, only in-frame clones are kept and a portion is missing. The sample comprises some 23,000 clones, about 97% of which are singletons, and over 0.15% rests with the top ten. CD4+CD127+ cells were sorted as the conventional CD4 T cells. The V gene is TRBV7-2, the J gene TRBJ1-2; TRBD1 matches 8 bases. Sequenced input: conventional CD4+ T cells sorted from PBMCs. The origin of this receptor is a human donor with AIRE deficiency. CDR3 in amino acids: CASSPRTGKEGYTF. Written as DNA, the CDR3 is TGTGCCAGCAGCCCCCGGACAGGGAAAGAAGGCTACACCTTC.